The rows below give T cell receptor beta chains drawn from one sample of a study of blood T cells in healthy people across ages. MiXCR, applied by TCRdb to the 5' RACE reads, yields one record per CDR3 protein. The sample consists of some 700,000 distinct CDR3 sequences, roughly 20% of them appearing once. The sequencing sample was made of blood. These receptors originate from a man aged 70 or older in good health. The CDR3 runs from the conserved cysteine through the conserved F or W. The D gene is left open where the match is weak. For some rows the clone size is stated as once, few or many, or as a class when expanded; others skip it.

CDR3: CASRTARSPLHF; DNA: TGTGCCAGTAGGACAGCCAGGTCACCCCTCCACTTT; V: TRBV12-3/TRBV12-4; size: .; D: .; J: TRBJ1-6
CDR3: CASSLAGRGQETQYF; DNA: TGTGCCAGCAGCTTGGCTGGTCGGGGCCAAGAGACCCAGTACTTC; V: TRBV5-4; size: few; D: .; J: TRBJ2-5
CDR3: CASSLSGAGTQYF; DNA: TGTGCCAGCAGCTTATCAGGGGCTGGTACGCAGTATTTT; V: TRBV7-8; size: many; D: .; J: TRBJ2-3
CDR3: CASSPDSNSNQPQHF; DNA: TGTGCCAGCTCACCCGACAGCAATAGCAATCAGCCCCAGCATTTT; V: TRBV18; size: few; D: .; J: TRBJ1-5
CDR3: CATSRGGPENTIYF; DNA: TGTGCCACCAGCAGAGGAGGGCCTGAAAACACCATATATTTT; V: TRBV15; size: few; D: .; J: TRBJ1-3
CDR3: CASRRVNEKLFF; DNA: TGTGCCAGCAGGCGGGTGAATGAAAAACTGTTTTTT; V: TRBV12-3/TRBV12-4; size: many; D: .; J: TRBJ1-4
CDR3: CASRRTGTTETQYF; DNA: TGTGCCAGCAGACGCACAGGGACCACAGAGACCCAGTACTTC; V: TRBV12-3/TRBV12-4; size: .; D: .; J: TRBJ2-5
CDR3: CASSPYGGSSYNEQFF; DNA: TGTGCCAGCAGTCCCTATGGGGGTAGCTCCTACAATGAGCAGTTCTTC; V: TRBV12-3/TRBV12-4; size: few; D: .; J: TRBJ2-1
CDR3: CASSLASGDIDGYTF; DNA: TGCGCCAGCAGCTTGGCCTCTGGGGACATCGATGGCTACACCTTC; V: TRBV5-1; size: .; D: .; J: TRBJ1-2
CDR3: CSAKKQGAPLQETQYF; DNA: TGCAGTGCAAAGAAACAGGGGGCACCCTTACAAGAGACCCAGTACTTC; V: TRBV20-1; size: few; D: TRBD1; J: TRBJ2-5
CDR3: CASSLLGSTQYF; DNA: TGTGCCAGCAGTTTATTGGGCTCCACTCAGTACTTC; V: TRBV28; size: few; D: .; J: TRBJ2-4
CDR3: CAGSSRQAANIQYF; DNA: TGTGCCGGCAGTTCCCGACAGGCCGCAAACATTCAGTACTTC; V: TRBV12-3/TRBV12-4; size: .; D: .; J: TRBJ2-4
CDR3: CASSLTGTGKETQYF; DNA: TGTGCCAGTAGTTTAACCGGGACAGGGAAAGAGACCCAGTACTTC; V: TRBV19; size: once; D: TRBD1; J: TRBJ2-5
CDR3: CASSALPRVTDTQYF; DNA: TGTGCCAGTAGTGCGCTCCCACGGGTCACAGATACGCAGTATTTT; V: TRBV19; size: .; D: .; J: TRBJ2-3
CDR3: CASSSDRGENEQFF; DNA: TGTGCCAGCAGCTCGGACAGGGGGGAGAATGAGCAGTTCTTC; V: TRBV13; size: few; D: TRBD1; J: TRBJ2-1
CDR3: CASSFRRKETQYF; DNA: TGTGCCAGCAGTTTTCGAAGGAAGGAGACCCAGTACTTC; V: TRBV27; size: .; D: .; J: TRBJ2-5
CDR3: CSVSPGTDTQYF; DNA: TGCAGCGTATCCCCAGGCACAGATACGCAGTATTTT; V: TRBV29-1; size: .; D: .; J: TRBJ2-3
CDR3: CASSQGNPYNSPLHF; DNA: TGTGCCAGCAGCCAAGGCAACCCTTATAATTCACCCCTCCACTTT; V: TRBV3-1; size: .; D: .; J: TRBJ1-6
CDR3: CASSADRGHGEQYF; DNA: TGTGCCAGCAGTGCCGACAGGGGGCATGGGGAGCAGTACTTC; V: TRBV12-3/TRBV12-4; size: .; D: TRBD1; J: TRBJ2-7
CDR3: CASSLMDKNSPLHF; DNA: TGCGCCAGCAGCCTAATGGACAAAAATTCACCCCTCCACTTT; V: TRBV5-1; size: few; D: .; J: TRBJ1-6
CDR3: CASSLGMRLQETQYF; DNA: TGCGCCAGCAGCTTGGGTATGCGACTCCAAGAGACCCAGTACTTC; V: TRBV5-1; size: many; D: .; J: TRBJ2-5
CDR3: CASSRLAGGHDTQYF; DNA: TGTGCCAGCAGCCGACTAGCGGGGGGGCATGATACGCAGTATTTT; V: TRBV9; size: few; D: TRBD2; J: TRBJ2-3
CDR3: CSARDLDRGANTGELFF; DNA: TGCAGTGCTAGAGATTTGGATCGGGGTGCGAACACCGGGGAGCTGTTTTTT; V: TRBV20-1; size: few; D: .; J: TRBJ2-2
CDR3: CASSYDRGRPGELFF; DNA: TGTGCCAGCAGCTATGACAGGGGCCGCCCCGGGGAGCTGTTTTTT; V: TRBV7-9; size: few; D: TRBD1; J: TRBJ2-2
CDR3: CASSPGTGALDEQFF; DNA: TGTGCCAGCAGCCCCGGGACAGGGGCTCTGGATGAGCAGTTCTTC; V: TRBV16; size: few; D: TRBD1; J: TRBJ2-1
CDR3: CASSYYAGGKEKLFF; DNA: TGTGCCAGCAGTTACTATGCCGGGGGAAAAGAAAAACTGTTTTTT; V: TRBV6-5; size: .; D: .; J: TRBJ1-4
CDR3: CSARNSLGYEQYF; DNA: TGCAGTGCTAGGAACTCGCTAGGCTACGAGCAGTACTTC; V: TRBV20-1; size: .; D: .; J: TRBJ2-7
CDR3: CASSLGTGNREKLFF; DNA: TGTGCCAGCAGCTTAGGAACAGGGAATCGAGAAAAACTGTTTTTT; V: TRBV7-9; size: few; D: .; J: TRBJ1-4
CDR3: CAISDTRVGETQYF; DNA: TGTGCCATCAGTGACACTAGAGTTGGGGAGACCCAGTACTTC; V: TRBV10-3; size: .; D: .; J: TRBJ2-5
CDR3: CASSRDTPYTF; DNA: TGTGCCAGCAGTCGGGACACCCCCTACACCTTC; V: TRBV5-5; size: .; D: .; J: TRBJ1-2
CDR3: CATSDTGGLNGEQYF; DNA: TGTGCCACCAGTGATACAGGGGGTTTAAACGGCGAGCAGTACTTC; V: TRBV24-1; size: .; D: TRBD1; J: TRBJ2-7
CDR3: CASSPTRTSGGTDTQYF; DNA: TGCGCCAGCAGCCCCACCCGGACTAGCGGAGGCACAGATACGCAGTATTTT; V: TRBV5-1; size: .; D: TRBD2; J: TRBJ2-3
CDR3: CSARTTGVETQYF; DNA: TGCAGTGCTAGAACTACAGGGGTGGAGACCCAGTACTTC; V: TRBV20-1; size: .; D: TRBD1; J: TRBJ2-5
CDR3: CSARRQGASRETQYF; DNA: TGCAGTGCTAGAAGGCAGGGGGCCTCTCGAGAGACCCAGTACTTC; V: TRBV20-1; size: .; D: TRBD1; J: TRBJ2-5
CDR3: CASSSQGGDTEAFF; DNA: TGTGCCAGCAGTTCCCAGGGGGGAGACACTGAAGCTTTCTTT; V: TRBV27; size: few; D: TRBD1; J: TRBJ1-1
CDR3: CASRRLQGKTQYF; DNA: TGTGCCAGCCGGAGGCTACAGGGAAAGACCCAGTACTTC; V: TRBV5-8; size: few; D: .; J: TRBJ2-5
CDR3: CASSLASGEGRKAFF; DNA: TGCGCCAGCAGCTTGGCCAGTGGAGAGGGAAGGAAAGCTTTCTTT; V: TRBV5-1; size: once; D: .; J: TRBJ1-1
CDR3: CASSPQGNYGYTF; DNA: TGTGCCAGCAGTCCACAGGGCAACTATGGCTACACCTTC; V: TRBV19; size: many; D: .; J: TRBJ1-2
CDR3: CASRQGQGSSYEQYF; DNA: TGTGCCAGCCGACAGGGACAGGGTTCTTCCTACGAGCAGTACTTC; V: TRBV14; size: .; D: TRBD1; J: TRBJ2-7
CDR3: CASGTLGVRAEDTQYF; DNA: TGTGCCAGCGGCACCTTAGGGGTGAGGGCTGAAGATACGCAGTATTTT; V: TRBV27; size: .; D: .; J: TRBJ2-3
CDR3: CSVRRISDSTGQTQYF; DNA: TGCAGTGTTCGGAGGATTTCGGACAGCACTGGTCAGACCCAGTACTTC; V: TRBV20-1; size: .; D: .; J: TRBJ2-5
CDR3: CASSLARGGVDEQFF; DNA: TGTGCCAGCAGCCTCGCCCGAGGGGGAGTCGATGAGCAGTTCTTC; V: TRBV3-1; size: once; D: .; J: TRBJ2-1
CDR3: CASSQEPGQPSYNSPLHF; DNA: TGTGCCAGCAGCCAAGAACCCGGACAACCCTCCTATAATTCACCCCTCCACTTT; V: TRBV14; size: few; D: .; J: TRBJ1-6
CDR3: CASSVGFGVQVSINEQFF; DNA: TGTGCCAGCAGCGTAGGGTTCGGAGTGCAGGTGAGTATCAATGAGCAGTTCTTC; V: TRBV9; size: .; D: .; J: TRBJ2-1
CDR3: CASSLFGRISLNEQFF; DNA: TGTGCCAGCAGTTTATTTGGACGGATTTCGTTAAATGAGCAGTTCTTC; V: TRBV28; size: .; D: .; J: TRBJ2-1